This T cell receptor (beta chain) was sequenced in a study of metastatic and nonmetastatic thyroid tumors. About the study: Repertoire data that came from the blood and tumor or nodule tissue of malignant and benign thyroid patients were compared. Study findings and constraints: The study reportedly found significantly higher TCR beta diversity in malignant thyroid tumors than benign nodules, in blood and tumor.

Thyroid surgery was performed in patients who had received no treatment beforehand. V shed 4 bases, J shed 5 bases, and the junction held 4 bases outside the gene matches. The CDR3 consists of 14 residues. Germline V gene data show CDR1 as SGHTA and CDR2 as FQGTGA. This clone occurred many times. The antigen remains unidentified. Methods used by the authors: Building a distant-metastasis classifier for papillary thyroid cancer drew on CDR3 differences across clinicopathological groups. TCRdb reassembled clones from the PCR reads with MiXCR. The V and J calls shown here were made by TCRdb, not taken from the authors' results. Of over 15,000 clones listed, around 25% were seen once; the top ten hold roughly 12%.

The sequence was collected from a female donor with papillary thyroid cancer or a benign thyroid nodule (not recorded which). Some clones in this sample may be carry-over from other donors' samples. The rearrangement links TRBV7-3 to TRBJ2-5; 10 positions match TRBD1. The sequencing sample was made of tumor tissue. Written as DNA, the CDR3 is TGTGCCAGCAGCTCGACAGGGGGCCGGGAGACCCAGTACTTC. The encoded protein is CASSSTGGRETQYF. Full variable domain (missing parts from reference TRBV7-3 and TRBJ2-5): GAGVSQTPSNKVTEKGKYVELRCDPISGHTALYWYRQSLGQGPEFLIYFQGTGAADDSGLPNDRFFAVRPEGSVSTLKIQRTERGDSAVYLCASSSTGGRETQYFGPGTRLLVL.